This is a list of T cell receptor beta chains from one sample in a study of blood T cell repertoires in COVID-19. Some clones are missing from TCRdb's copy, which holds only in-frame ones; the method was immunoSEQ multiplex PCR. This table holds hundreds of thousands of clones, around nine tenths found once. The sequenced material came from peripheral blood. Receptors originate from a woman younger than 45 with COVID-19, enrolled during active disease. Both conserved end residues are trimmed from each CDR3. Each record gives: J gene, clone size, V gene, CDR3 protein. Size is omitted from some rows. Given values are once, few, many or a class for expanded clones.

TRBJ2-7 - TRBV5-8 ASSLRDRSYEQY
TRBJ2-7 once TRBV2 ASSDLPLGQAYEQY
TRBJ1-3 - TRBV27 ASSPPPGISGNTIY
TRBJ2-1 - TRBV24-1 ATSDLRGGNEQF
TRBJ1-1 - TRBV7-9 ASSLVQGTEAF
TRBJ2-3 - TRBV9 ASSVAGGITDTQY
TRBJ2-3 - TRBV7-8 ASSTLSGRGGVPGTDTQY
TRBJ1-2 - TRBV6-5 ASSYSAGIGFGGYT
TRBJ1-2 once TRBV5-1 ASSLYNTNYGYT
TRBJ2-1 - TRBV16 ASSPGPAHNEQF
TRBJ2-1 - TRBV3-1/TRBV3-2 ASSPGDRPNEQF
TRBJ2-3 once TRBV9 ASSVGQGNTDTQY
TRBJ2-1 - TRBV6-1 ASSALAGGARAGSYNEQF
TRBJ2-5 - TRBV5-4 ASSLGGVRETQY
TRBJ2-3 - TRBV6-5 ASSYRREDTQY
TRBJ2-3 once TRBV5-4 ASSLAGLAGGQDTQY
TRBJ2-7 - TRBV7-9 ASSPTGSSSYEQY
TRBJ1-1 - TRBV5-4 ASSHTGSTEAF
TRBJ2-6 - TRBV6-6 ASSPRHGSGANVLT
TRBJ1-5 - TRBV6-1 ASSEARGSNQPQH
TRBJ1-6 - TRBV7-2 ASSLVGVRNSPLH
TRBJ2-7 - TRBV6-4 ASTQTTSGDYEQY
TRBJ2-4 - TRBV19 ASSIGGGRAKNIQY
TRBJ2-7 few TRBV27 ASALQGALHEQY
TRBJ2-2 few TRBV18 ASYRGGAGTGELF
TRBJ1-1 - TRBV27 ASSQVQGFSEAF
TRBJ2-5 - TRBV7-9 ASSLEPRETQY
TRBJ2-1 - TRBV6-1 ASSEEGSGGIYNEQF
TRBJ2-7 - TRBV6-1 ASSEPRETFEYEQY
TRBJ1-1 - TRBV28 ASSLNPLREAF
TRBJ2-5 once TRBV5-5 ASSHPGGTETQY
TRBJ2-7 - TRBV28 ASSPRGPYEQY
TRBJ2-7 - TRBV19 ASSQGTSGGYEQY
TRBJ1-5 - TRBV6-5 ASRTGGGAYQPQH
TRBJ1-6 - TRBV18 ASSPPLGATYNSPLH
TRBJ2-1 - TRBV7-9 ASSLLPGRGDNEQF
TRBJ1-1 once TRBV7-6 ASSLALVGRGSTEAF
TRBJ1-5 - TRBV28 ASSFDNRNQPQH
TRBJ2-7 - TRBV10-1 ASSVGTGVNEQY
TRBJ1-3 - TRBV4-1 ASSPGQDPGNTIY
TRBJ1-6 once TRBV30 AWSVLSGDSPLH
TRBJ2-3 - TRBV20-1 SASRLDTDTQY